The T cell receptor (beta chain) described here comes from a study of blood T cells in healthy people across ages. A sample-barcoded 5' primer and a J-beta primer mix were used in a second PCR of roughly 6 to 11 cycles. MiXCR, applied by TCRdb to the 5' RACE reads, yields one record per CDR3 protein. The sample records approximately 760,000 distinct CDR3 sequences, 20% to 25% being singletons. Germline V gene sequence: CDR1 ENHRY, CDR2 SYGVKD. V lost 2 bases and J lost 2, with 9 bases in between. This CDR3 spans 14 amino acids. General study results and limits: Estimates based on one million T cells were treated as lower bounds.

On this clonotype: Antigen specificity is unknown.

The same data also went into a second study, on T cells of mothers and their children.

The sequencing sample was made of blood. J is TRBJ2-5 and V is TRBV10-3, with D tentatively TRBD1 (5 bases). This TCR came from a boy under 18 in good health. CDR3 bases: TGTGCCATCAGTGAGGGAGCAGGGCAAGAGACCCAGTACTTC. Encoded protein: CAISEGAGQETQYF.